These 26 T cell receptor beta chains were all obtained from the same sample, sequenced in a study of T cell responses to AZD1222 COVID-19 vaccine. Profiled with immunoSEQ multiplex PCR; TCRdb holds only in-frame clones, not every one. The table shows roughly 99,000 clones, with over 80% occurring only once. Sequences were derived from peripheral blood, sampled 28 days after the second AZD1222 dose. The receptors here all came from an adult who received the AZD1222 COVID-19 vaccine.

This chain links TRBV6-1 with TRBJ1-2; weak D call: TRBD1 (6 bases). The CDR3 covers 15 residues. The germline gives CDR1 MNHNS, CDR2 SASEGT. V was pared by 0 bases and J by 2 bases, with 10 bases between. CDR3 sequence (DNA): TGTGCCAGCAGTGAAGCGAGGGGGGGAAACTATGGCTACACCTTC. Translation: CASSEARGGNYGYTF.

This rearrangement joins TRBV11-2 to TRBJ1-4; TRBD1 aligns across 7 bases. Germline CDR1 is SGHAT and CDR2 is FQNNGV. This CDR3 is 14 amino acids long. Unmatched junction bases numbered 4, after V lost 5 bases and J lost 4 bases. In nucleotides, the CDR3 is TGTGCCAGCAGCCGGGGACAGATTAATGAAAAACTGTTTTTT. It yields the protein CASSRGQINEKLFF.

CDR3 DNA: TGCGCCAGCAGCCAAGATGAGAATCGACCAGATACGCAGTATTTT. Translating gives CASSQDENRPDTQYF. The chain uses TRBV4-1 and TRBJ2-3, with D unresolved. The CDR3 runs to 15 residues. The germline CDR1 and CDR2 sequences are MGHRA and YSYEKL. V lost 0 bases and J lost 4, with 11 bases in between.

V and J are TRBV7-9 and TRBJ2-5, with D perhaps TRBD1 or TRBD2 (5 bases each). CDR1 and CDR2 from the germline V gene are SEHNR and FQNEAQ (reference sequence). The CDR3 contains 14 residues. With 1 base removed from V and 5 bases from J, the gap between germline ends came to 11 bases. The chain's CDR3 is CASSLGWGGETQYF. The CDR3 DNA follows: TGTGCCAGCAGCTTAGGCTGGGGCGGGGAGACCCAGTACTTC.

The rearrangement links TRBV28 to TRBJ1-4, with D possibly matching TRBD1 (6 bases). Trimming left V 3 bases short and J 4 bases short, with 15 bases between. Germline V gives CDR1 MDHEN, CDR2 SYDVKM. The CDR3 consists of 16 residues. The CDR3 DNA reads TGTGCCAGCAGTTTTCGAGGCAGGGGCATTAATGAAAAACTGTTTTTT. Translating gives CASSFRGRGINEKLFF.

The J gene is TRBJ2-1, the V gene TRBV19; TRBD1 matches at 12 bases. CDR3 length equals 15 residues. Germline V gene sequence: CDR1 LNHDA, CDR2 SQIVND (reference sequence). V lost 8 bases, J lost 7 bases, and 9 bases stayed unmatched. DNA of the CDR3: TGTGCCAGTCGACCGGGGACAGGGGGCGTTAATGAGCAGTTCTTC. It encodes CASRPGTGGVNEQFF. Full variable domain (rest looked up from reference TRBV19 and TRBJ2-1): DGGITQSPKYLFRKEGQNVTLSCEQNLNHDAMYWYRQDPGQGLRLIYYSQIVNDFQKGDIAEGYSVSREKKESFPLTVTSAQKNPTAFYLCASRPGTGGVNEQFFGPGTRLTVL.

Details on this clone: Other DNA variants within this sample encode the same CDR3. The chain is built from TRBV19 and TRBJ2-1; unclear D gene. The CDR3 is made up of 13 amino acids. The V gene's germline CDR1 is LNHDA and CDR2 SQIVND (reference sequence). V lost 3 bases and J lost 1, with 4 bases in between. Here the CDR3 reads CASSIGSYNEQFF. CDR3 sequence (DNA): TGTGCCAGTAGTATTGGGTCCTACAATGAGCAGTTCTTC.

This clone was seen a handful of times. This chain uses TRBV21-1 with TRBJ1-5; the table gives TRBD1 as D, unverified against the DNA. TRBV21-1 is assigned pseudogene status. The CDR3 runs 14 residues. CDR3 region: CASSKRQGGQPQHF. The CDR3 bases are TGTGCCAGCAGCAAAAGACAGGGAGGTCAGCCCCAGCATTTT.

The chain is built from TRBV7-2 and TRBJ2-5; 8 bases are a match to TRBD2. This CDR3 has 15 residues. V lost 5 bases and J lost 2; bases outside the gene matches: 7. CDR1 is SGHTA, CDR2 FQGNSA, per germline. The CDR3 region has the DNA TGTGCCAGCAGCCCTTCCGGGGGGGGGCAAGAGACCCAGTACTTC. This gives the protein CASSPSGGGQETQYF.

V gene TRBV3-1 (or the pseudogene TRBV3-2) combines with J gene TRBJ2-1, with 10 bases lining up with TRBD2. This CDR3 contains 16 residues. Germline CDR1 is LGHDT and CDR2 is YNNKEL (reference sequence). V lost 3 bases, J lost 7 bases, and 9 bases stayed unmatched. The CDR3 nucleotides read TGTGCCAGCAGCCAGACCGGGACTAGCGCACAAAATGAGCAGTTCTTC. It is translated as CASSQTGTSAQNEQFF.

J is TRBJ2-7 and V is TRBV4-1; TRBD2 matches at 7 bases. The ends lost 0 bases at V and 0 bases at J; junction bases unmatched: 8. The CDR3 spans 17 residues. CDR1 and CDR2 (germline): MGHRA, YSYEKL. CDR3: CASSQDPSSGRSYEQYF. CDR3 DNA: TGCGCCAGCAGCCAAGATCCCTCTAGCGGTCGCTCCTACGAGCAGTACTTC.

The rearrangement joins TRBV9 to TRBJ2-5; 9 bases line up with TRBD2. Germline lookup yields CDR1 SGDLS and CDR2 YYNGEE. The trim removed 0 bases at V and 2 bases at J, leaving 5 bases unmatched. The CDR3 loop spans 16 amino acids. The CDR3 loop reads CASSVVPSGAQETQYF. The CDR3 nucleotides read TGTGCCAGCAGCGTAGTTCCTAGCGGGGCTCAAGAGACCCAGTACTTC.

This clone showed up just a few times. This chain links TRBV19 with TRBJ1-1; 8 bases map to TRBD1. CDR3 size: 18 residues. V lost 3 bases, J lost 0 bases, and 12 bases stayed unmatched. The germline V gene has CDR1 LNHDA and CDR2 SQIVND (reference sequence). The CDR3 coding sequence is TGTGCCAGTAGTATCCGTGTGGGCAGGACAGGGCTGAACACTGAAGCTTTCTTT. Translation gives CASSIRVGRTGLNTEAFF.

The V and J genes are TRBV14 and TRBJ2-7; TRBD1 or TRBD2 may be the D gene (5 bases each). Germline CDR1 SGHDN, CDR2 FVKESK. The CDR3 covers 14 residues. Between the trimmed V and J ends, which lost 5 bases and 2 bases, there was a span of 13 bases. In DNA form, the CDR3 reads TGTGCCAGCAGCAAAGGGACGGGAACCTACGAGCAGTACTTC. It is translated as CASSKGTGTYEQYF.

This clone was found once. The CDR3 DNA reads as TGTGCCAGCAGCTACGGAGGGGACTTTAATGAAAAACTGTTTTTT. Its protein product is CASSYGGDFNEKLFF. The chain has TRBV7-8 and TRBJ1-4, with D maybe TRBD1 (5 bases). The V and J ends lost 4 bases and 4 bases respectively, with 13 bases between them. The CDR3 has 15 residues. Germline V gene sequence: CDR1 SGHVS, CDR2 FQNEAQ.

The chain uses TRBV5-1 and TRBJ2-2; 8 nucleotides align to TRBD1. Trimming removed 3 bases from V and 4 bases from J; junction bases left unmatched: 14. Germline V gene data show CDR1 as SGHRS and CDR2 as YFSETQ. The CDR3 covers 18 residues. CDR3 protein: CASSSDAGGLGGTGELFF. The CDR3 coding sequence is TGCGCCAGCAGCTCTGACGCAGGGGGCTTAGGGGGCACCGGGGAGCTGTTTTTT.

V usage is TRBV2 and J usage is TRBJ1-1; D unresolved. Between the trimmed V and J ends, which lost 3 bases and 7 bases, there was a span of 6 bases. CDR3 length equals 11 residues. Looked up from germline, CDR1 is SNHLY and CDR2 is FYNNEI. CDR3 protein: CASSEPGEAFF. The CDR3 nucleotides are TGTGCCAGCAGTGAGCCAGGTGAAGCTTTCTTT.

The J gene is TRBJ2-7, the V gene TRBV3-1 (or the pseudogene TRBV3-2), with 7 bases identical to TRBD1. This CDR3 has 14 amino acids. The germline V gene has CDR1 LGHDT and CDR2 YNNKEL (reference sequence). J lost 3 bases, V lost 4 bases, and 6 bases had no gene match. For the CDR3, the DNA is TGTGCCAGCAGCCCATATGACAGGGACTACGAGCAGTACTTC. This gives the protein CASSPYDRDYEQYF.

The chain couples TRBV4-3 to TRBJ1-1; D gene uncertain. The V gene's germline CDR1 is LGHNA and CDR2 YSLEER. With 0 bases removed from V and 7 bases from J, the gap between germline ends came to 12 bases. This CDR3 has 14 amino acids. The CDR3 bases are TGCGCCAGCAGCCAAGATGCACAGAGAAATGAAGCTTTCTTT. It yields the protein CASSQDAQRNEAFF.

The V and J genes are TRBV7-2 and TRBJ2-1, with 10 bases fitting TRBD2. The V segment lost 5 bases and the J segment 8 bases; nucleotides outside the gene matches: 21. The V gene's germline CDR1 is SGHTA and CDR2 FQGNSA. The CDR3 totals 19 residues. The CDR3 sequence: CASSGGRGPSGSPPYEQFF. The CDR3 coding sequence is TGTGCCAGCAGCGGAGGTAGGGGACCTAGCGGGAGTCCCCCCTATGAGCAGTTCTTC.

A word on this clone: Additional DNA sequences in this sample encode the identical CDR3. The chain couples TRBV5-1 to TRBJ1-4, with D unresolved. Germline loops: CDR1 SGHRS, CDR2 YFSETQ. Trimming took off 2 bases at V and 0 bases at J, with 5 bases between the two ends. This CDR3 region has 14 residues. In nucleotides, the CDR3 is TGCGCCAGCAGCTTAAGTGCAACTAATGAAAAACTGTTTTTT. Translated, it gives CASSLSATNEKLFF.

The gene calls are TRBV6-5 and TRBJ1-5; 8 positions agree with TRBD1. J gave up 7 bases and V 8 bases, and 10 bases lay outside the gene matches. Looked up from germline, CDR1 is MNHEY and CDR2 is SVGAGI. There are 14 residues in the CDR3. For the CDR3, the DNA is TGTGCCAGCTGGCGACAGGGGTCGGACCAGCCCCAGCATTTT. Translation: CASWRQGSDQPQHF.

The chain links TRBV7-2 to TRBJ1-1; D is unclear. Germline assignment: CDR1 SGHTA and CDR2 FQGNSA. The CDR3 spans 13 residues. Trimming removed 5 bases from V and 1 base from J, with 8 bases in between. The CDR3 sequence: CASSAHRNTEAFF. CDR3 sequence (DNA): TGTGCCAGCAGCGCCCACAGGAACACTGAAGCTTTCTTT.

The chain uses TRBV11-2 and TRBJ2-1; maybe TRBD2 (6 bases). The CDR3 sequence is 16 residues long. The V end was cut by 1 base, the J end by 4 bases, with 14 bases between. Per germline, CDR1 SGHAT and CDR2 FQNNGV. CDR3 bases: TGTGCCAGCAGCTTAGTCCCCGCGGGGAAATACAATGAGCAGTTCTTC. This translates into CASSLVPAGKYNEQFF.

This clone was seen more than once but under ten times. This chain joins TRBV6-5 and TRBJ1-4; 8 nucleotides line up with TRBD1. This CDR3 has 16 amino acids. Germline lookup yields CDR1 MNHEY and CDR2 SVGAGI. V was clipped by 1 base and J by 5 bases; unmatched bases: 6. The CDR3 protein is CASSYYKGTGNEKLFF. The CDR3 bases are TGTGCCAGCAGTTACTATAAAGGGACAGGCAATGAAAAACTGTTTTTT.

This chain joins TRBV19 and TRBJ2-7, with 11 bases identical to TRBD2. J was trimmed by 0 bases and V by 5 bases; bases with no gene match: 3. The CDR3 has 15 residues. Germline CDR1 and CDR2: LNHDA and SQIVND (reference sequence). The CDR3 nucleotides are TGTGCCAGTAGTGATCTAGCGGGGGGCTCCTACGAGCAGTACTTC. Amino acid sequence: CASSDLAGGSYEQYF.